The entry below gives a single T cell receptor beta chain sequence along with its context. What it binds is unknown. This specimen comes from a study of shared clonotypes between healthy human individuals. Background on the study: Three CD4 naive, three CD4 memory, two CD8 naive and one CD8 memory plate were used per donor.

Deep-level settings were used for running the assay. The table came from immunoSEQ multiplex PCR; TCRdb's copy has only in-frame clones and leaves some out. The data contain more than 1,200,000 clones, approximately 98.5% of them seen just once; the ten biggest clones take up roughly 0.36%. Points from the study as a whole: Larger richness was generally estimated for naive than memory subsets. Non-shared clonotypes had lower generation probabilities than clonotypes shared by all four sorted-subset donors.

CDR1 is SGHRS and CDR2 is YFSETQ in the germline V gene. The CDR3 is 17 residues long. Trimming at V came to 3 bases and at J to 3 bases, leaving 14 bases not matched to a gene. The chain employs TRBV5-1 and TRBJ1-2, with 7 bases lining up with TRBD1. This TCR derives from a man aged 25-45 years in good health. Specimen: naive CD4+ T cells sorted from blood. Sample subset: CD45RA+ positively selected. The CDR3 loop reads CASSSETGAGPHYGYTF. CDR3 DNA: TGCGCCAGCAGCTCCGAAACAGGGGCGGGCCCCCACTATGGCTACACCTTC.